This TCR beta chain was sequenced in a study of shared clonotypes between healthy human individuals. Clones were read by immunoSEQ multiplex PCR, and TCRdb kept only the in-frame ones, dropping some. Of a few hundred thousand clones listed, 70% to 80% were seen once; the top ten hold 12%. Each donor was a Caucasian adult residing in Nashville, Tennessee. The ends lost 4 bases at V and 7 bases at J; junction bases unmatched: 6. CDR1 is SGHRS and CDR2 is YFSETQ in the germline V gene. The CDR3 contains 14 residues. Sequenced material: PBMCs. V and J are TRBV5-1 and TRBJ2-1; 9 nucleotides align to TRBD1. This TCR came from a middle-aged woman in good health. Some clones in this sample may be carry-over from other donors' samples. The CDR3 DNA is TGCGCCAGCAGCCAGGGGACAGGGAAGAATGAGCAGTTCTTC. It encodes CASSQGTGKNEQFF.